What follows are 14 T cell receptor beta chains derived from one specimen sequenced in a study of T cell responses to AZD1222 COVID-19 vaccine. The table came from immunoSEQ multiplex PCR; TCRdb's copy has only in-frame clones and leaves some out. Among 15,000 to 20,000 clones listed, 81% were seen once. This specimen was peripheral blood, taken 28 days after the second AZD1222 dose. All receptors come from an adult who received the AZD1222 COVID-19 vaccine.

This chain links TRBV7-8 with TRBJ1-6, with a possible D match to TRBD1 (6 bases). Germline CDR1 SGHVS, CDR2 FQNEAQ. Trimming took 3 bases from V and 4 from J, leaving 10 bases between them. The CDR3 loop spans 15 amino acids. CDR3 DNA: TGTGCCAGCAGCTTCCGGGACATTTATAATTCACCCCTCCACTTT. This codes for CASSFRDIYNSPLHF.

Only a few counts were recorded for this clone. The chain couples TRBV27 to TRBJ1-2, with 9 bases fitting TRBD1. The CDR3 is 15 residues long. Trimming at V came to 5 bases and at J to 4 bases, leaving 8 bases not matched to a gene. Germline V CDR1 and CDR2: MNHEY, SMNVEV (reference sequence). In DNA form, the CDR3 reads TGTGCCAGCAGTACGACCGGGACAGGGCTCTATGGCTACACCTTC. Translating gives CASSTTGTGLYGYTF.

The CDR3 coding sequence is TGTGCCAGCCGGGGTCCCCGGGACAGGGATGGCTACACCTTC. As protein: CASRGPRDRDGYTF. The gene calls are TRBV6-5 and TRBJ1-2; 9 bases line up with TRBD1. The CDR3 extends over 14 amino acids. Germline-derived CDR1 and CDR2 are MNHEY and SVGAGI. The V gene end was trimmed by 8 bases and the J gene end by 6 bases; junction bases not matched to a gene: 10.

The rearrangement joins TRBV10-3 to TRBJ1-2, with 7 positions matching TRBD1. CDR3 length equals 15 residues. The V gene's germline CDR1 is ENHRY and CDR2 SYGVKD. The ends lost 4 bases at V and 8 bases at J; junction bases unmatched: 13. CDR3 sequence (DNA): TGTGCCATCAGTGTAGAACAGGGGCATCGTAACGGCTACACCTTC. Its protein is CAISVEQGHRNGYTF.

This chain joins TRBV7-9 and TRBJ2-2; weak D call: TRBD1 (5 bases). This CDR3 is 16 amino acids long. The germline CDR1 and CDR2 sequences are SEHNR and FQNEAQ (reference sequence). Trimming removed 3 bases from V and 3 bases from J, with 14 bases in between. In nucleotides, the CDR3 is TGTGCCAGCAGCTTTCATAGGGGCTCTGACACCGGGGAGCTGTTTTTT. Its translation is CASSFHRGSDTGELFF.

This chain uses TRBV10-3 with TRBJ1-2; the match to TRBD1 covers 11 bases. CDR3 length: 15 residues. Germline V gene sequence: CDR1 ENHRY, CDR2 SYGVKD. Trimming removed 4 bases from V and 5 bases from J; junction bases left unmatched: 6. The CDR3 spells CAISGNRDRGYGYTF. In DNA, the CDR3 is TGTGCCATCAGTGGTAACCGGGACAGGGGGTATGGCTACACCTTC.

The rearrangement links TRBV18 to TRBJ2-7, with TRBD2 matching over 10 bases. CDR3 size: 14 residues. The V gene end was trimmed by 6 bases and the J gene end by 2 bases; junction bases not matched to a gene: 4. CDR1 KGHSH and CDR2 LQKENI come from the germline V gene. The DNA for the CDR3 is TGTGCCAGCTCGCCCGGGACTAGCGCCTACGAGCAGTACTTC. It codes for CASSPGTSAYEQYF.

The rearrangement links TRBV19 to TRBJ2-7; TRBD2 is a possible D gene (6 bases). Germline CDR1 reads LNHDA; CDR2 reads SQIVND (reference sequence). V was pared by 1 base and J by 2 bases, with 12 bases between. This CDR3 region has 15 residues. The CDR3 reads CASSIAPSGAYEQYF. The CDR3 coding sequence is TGTGCCAGTAGTATAGCCCCCTCGGGGGCCTACGAGCAGTACTTC.

The table lists this clone with a few counts. V is TRBV14 and J is TRBJ1-2; TRBD1 agrees at 9 bases. J gave up 6 bases and V 1 base, and 3 bases lay outside the gene matches. There are 14 residues in the CDR3. Germline V gene data show CDR1 as SGHDN and CDR2 as FVKESK. The CDR3 DNA reads as TGTGCCAGCAGCCAAGTGACAGGGGGTGATGGCTACACCTTC. Its translation is CASSQVTGGDGYTF.

The gene calls are TRBV11-2 and TRBJ2-7, with 8 bases matching TRBD1. CDR3 size: 15 residues. Germline-derived CDR1 and CDR2 are SGHAT and FQNNGV. V was pared by 5 bases and J by 2 bases, with 8 bases of the junction left unmatched. CDR3 in amino acids: CASSTYVGQAYEQYF. CDR3 DNA: TGTGCCAGCAGCACCTATGTGGGACAGGCCTACGAGCAGTACTTC.

The V gene is TRBV19, the J gene TRBJ1-1; 7 positions match TRBD1. The V segment lost 6 bases and the J segment 6 bases; nucleotides outside the gene matches: 10. From germline, CDR1 is LNHDA and CDR2 SQIVND (reference sequence). The CDR3 runs 14 residues. The CDR3, as DNA: TGTGCCAGTAGGCGGGGACAGACTAGCTCTGAAGCTTTCTTT. Residues: CASRRGQTSSEAFF.

The V gene is TRBV6-2 or TRBV6-3, the J gene TRBJ2-1; a possible D gene is TRBD2 (6 bases). The CDR3 loop spans 14 amino acids. V was pared by 4 bases and J by 5 bases, with 12 bases between. CDR1 is MNHEY and CDR2 is SVGEGT in the germline V gene. For the CDR3, the DNA is TGTGCCAGCAGTTTCGGGACTCTGAACAATGAGCAGTTCTTC. Amino acid sequence: CASSFGTLNNEQFF.

This sequence joins TRBV7-8 and TRBJ1-6, with no clear D. The CDR3 covers 19 residues. Trimming shortened V by 0 bases and J by 10 bases, and 25 bases separated the two germline ends. Germline V gives CDR1 SGHVS, CDR2 FQNEAQ. DNA for the CDR3: TGTGCCAGCAGCTTAGCGCTAAATCGGGATGTGGCGCTTGGATCACCCCTCCACTTT. Its protein product is CASSLALNRDVALGSPLHF.

This chain joins TRBV11-3 and TRBJ2-1, with D possibly being TRBD2 (6 bases). The CDR3 covers 15 residues. The V gene lost 3 bases and the J gene lost 0 bases, with 9 bases spanning the gap. Per germline, CDR1 SGHNT and CDR2 YENEEA. This CDR3 reads CASSLRGDSYNEQFF. The CDR3 DNA sequence: TGTGCCAGCAGCTTGCGGGGAGACTCCTACAATGAGCAGTTCTTC.